This T cell receptor beta chain comes out of a study of blood T cell repertoires in COVID-19. Across the study: The study drew acute and convalescent COVID-19 samples from the United States, Italy and Spain. The analysed material was cDNA or gDNA that came from T cells, B-cell-depleted T cells, or PBMCs.

The CDR3 spans 16 residues. Trimming at V came to 4 bases and at J to 3 bases, leaving 5 bases not matched to a gene. Germline V lookup: CDR1 LGHNA, CDR2 YSLEER. This clone was detected only a few times. Assay: immunoSEQ multiplex PCR; the TCRdb copy retains only in-frame clones and omits some. Seen here are about 150,000 clones, over 60% observed once, and the top ten hold under 2%. The TCR was taken from an elderly man with acute or convalescent COVID-19. This chain links TRBV4-3 with TRBJ2-6, with TRBD1 matching 8 bases. Sequenced input: peripheral blood. The CDR3 nucleotides are TGCGCCAGCAGCCGCTCGACAGGGGTTGGGGCCAACGTCCTGACTTTC. Protein product: CASSRSTGVGANVLTF.